These 3 T cell receptor beta chains originate from one sample sequenced in a study of blood T cell repertoires in COVID-19. Clones were sequenced by immunoSEQ multiplex PCR, and TCRdb holds only the in-frame ones, with some missing. Of about 210,000 clones in the sample, just over 85% were seen once. What was sequenced was PBMCs or T cells enriched from blood (not recorded which). These receptors all stem from a woman aged 40 to 50 with acute COVID-19.

The rearrangement links TRBV28 to TRBJ2-3; 7 bases fit TRBD1. CDR3 length: 13 amino acids. V was clipped by 7 bases and J by 4 bases; unmatched bases: 5. Germline lookup yields CDR1 MDHEN and CDR2 SYDVKM. The CDR3 DNA sequence: TGTGCCAGCAACGAGGGGGCCGCAGATACGCAGTATTTT. Translating it yields CASNEGAADTQYF.

The chain combines TRBV19 with TRBJ2-1; tentatively, D is TRBD1 (6 bases). The CDR3 totals 15 residues. V shed 3 bases and J shed 2 bases, with 11 bases lying between them. CDR1 and CDR2 from the germline V gene are LNHDA and SQIVND (reference sequence). CDR3 amino acids: CASSIRGGAYNEQFF. The CDR3 nucleotides are TGTGCCAGTAGTATCCGAGGGGGAGCCTACAATGAGCAGTTCTTC. The complete variable domain, with remaining parts taken from reference TRBV19 and TRBJ2-1, reads DGGITQSPKYLFRKEGQNVTLSCEQNLNHDAMYWYRQDPGQGLRLIYYSQIVNDFQKGDIAEGYSVSREKKESFPLTVTSAQKNPTAFYLCASSIRGGAYNEQFFGPGTRLTVL.

This clone has just a few counts. The chain links TRBV7-2 to TRBJ1-1, with D perhaps matching TRBD1 (5 bases). This CDR3 region has 13 residues. Trimming took off 5 bases at V and 4 bases at J, with 11 bases between the two ends. Germline V gene sequence: CDR1 SGHTA, CDR2 FQGNSA. This CDR3 reads CASSQRGGTEAFF. The CDR3 DNA follows: TGTGCCAGCAGCCAGCGGGGGGGCACTGAAGCTTTCTTT.